This T cell receptor (beta chain) comes out of a study of beta chain features in type 1 diabetes. Findings and limits, study-wide: Type 1 diabetes patients had TCRB CDR3s that were shorter (moderately but significantly so) in all four CD4+ subsets.

Germline CDR1 and CDR2: SGHVS and FQNEAQ. CDR3 size: 14 residues. Reverse transcription of all isolated RNA meant that expressed TCRB transcripts were sequenced. Profiled with immunoSEQ multiplex PCR; TCRdb holds only in-frame clones, not every one. This table holds 300,000 to 350,000 clones, roughly 9% found once. About this clone: The antigen is unknown. One junction end does not reproduce the germline sequence, and a read error may be involved.

The gene calls are TRBV7-8 and TRBJ2-3; possibly TRBD2 for D (6 bases). The sequence came from a man younger than 40 with type 1 diabetes. The source material was central memory CD4+ T cells from blood. The DNA for the CDR3 is TGTGCCAGCAGCATAGCGGTAAGGACAGATACGCAGTATTTT. It translates to CASSIAVRTDTQYF.